The 30 T cell receptor beta chains below all came from one sample that was sequenced in a study of vaccination effects on CD4 cells after COVID-19. Culture proceeded for more than nine days, and CD4+ T cells were then isolated. The protocol was immunoSEQ multiplex PCR, while the TCRdb copy is restricted to in-frame clones and leaves out a portion. The table has about 38,000 clones, about 81% seen once. These receptors' antigens are unknown. This material consisted of CD4+ T cells from PBMCs cultured without peptide, taken before COVID-19 vaccination. The receptors shown here come from a human donor who received a COVID-19 vaccine.

J is TRBJ1-1 and V is TRBV13; maybe TRBD1 (6 bases). The CDR3 runs to 15 residues. Germline CDR1 reads PRHDT; CDR2 reads FYEKMQ (reference sequence). Trimming stripped 5 bases from V and 1 base from J, with 14 bases between. In nucleotides, the CDR3 is TGTGCCAGCAGCCGAGGTGGGGGGCGGAACACTGAAGCTTTCTTT. Protein sequence: CASSRGGGRNTEAFF.

The rearrangement links TRBV24-1 to TRBJ1-5; possibly TRBD1 for D (6 bases). Trimming shortened V by 2 bases and J by 4 bases, and 11 bases separated the two germline ends. Germline assignment: CDR1 KGHDR and CDR2 SFDVKD. CDR3 size: 15 residues. CDR3 DNA: TGTGCCACCAGTGATTCCTCAGGGGCTAATCAGCCCCAGCATTTT. It translates to CATSDSSGANQPQHF.

The chain has TRBV3-1 (or the pseudogene TRBV3-2) and TRBJ1-6; possibly TRBD1 for D (5 bases). Trimming stripped 1 base from V and 7 bases from J, with 11 bases between. There are 15 residues in the CDR3. The V gene's germline CDR1 is LGHDT and CDR2 YNNKEL (reference sequence). For the CDR3, the DNA is TGTGCCAGCAGCCAAGGGTCCAGGGACAATTCACCCCTCCACTTT. Amino acids: CASSQGSRDNSPLHF.

V and J are TRBV24-1 and TRBJ2-5; D call uncertain. In germline, CDR1 is KGHDR, CDR2 SFDVKD. Trimming took off 3 bases at V and 3 bases at J, with 10 bases between the two ends. The CDR3 is 14 residues long. CDR3 region: CATSDRRGKETQYF. CDR3 nucleotide sequence: TGTGCCACCAGTGATCGCCGCGGTAAAGAGACCCAGTACTTC.

This clone was seen more than once but under ten times. The chain uses TRBV7-2 and TRBJ1-2, with TRBD1 matching 7 bases. CDR3 size: 15 residues. V was pared by 4 bases and J by 2 bases, with 7 bases of the junction left unmatched. Germline V gene data show CDR1 as SGHTA and CDR2 as FQGNSA. Here the CDR3 DNA reads TGTGCCAGCAGCTCACAGGGGATGGGGAACTATGGCTACACCTTC. Translated, it gives CASSSQGMGNYGYTF.

This clone was detected only once. The chain carries TRBV29-1 and TRBJ2-1; D is ambiguous. CDR3 length: 15 amino acids. Germline V gene data show CDR1 as SQVTM and CDR2 as ANQGSEA. The V end lost 3 bases, the J end lost 4 bases, and 16 bases lay between the germline ends. This chain's CDR3 is CSVDGDKSSYNEQFF. For the CDR3, the DNA is TGCAGCGTTGATGGCGACAAATCCTCTTACAATGAGCAGTTCTTC.

In its sample, this clone was seen once. This sequence joins TRBV14 and TRBJ2-7; either TRBD1 or TRBD2 may fit D (5 bases each). V gave up 1 base and J gave up 2 bases, with 12 bases separating them. This CDR3 contains 15 residues. Germline V CDR1 and CDR2: SGHDN, FVKESK. The CDR3 bases are TGTGCCAGCAGCCAAGTGTGGGGGAAAACCTACGAGCAGTACGTC. Protein sequence: CASSQVWGKTYEQYV.

The chain employs TRBV3-1 (or the pseudogene TRBV3-2) and TRBJ1-2, with 11 positions matching TRBD1. The CDR3 is made up of 15 amino acids. Germline CDR1 is LGHDT and CDR2 is YNNKEL (reference sequence). The ends lost 2 bases at V and 5 bases at J; junction bases unmatched: 4. The CDR3 sequence is CASSQYGTGGYGYTF. The DNA of the CDR3 is TGTGCCAGCAGCCAATACGGGACAGGGGGGTATGGCTACACCTTC.

The V gene is TRBV18, the J gene TRBJ2-1; D is uncertain. Trimming shortened V by 0 bases and J by 6 bases, and 6 bases separated the two germline ends. The CDR3 runs 13 residues. Germline V lookup: CDR1 KGHSH, CDR2 LQKENI. For the CDR3, the DNA is TGTGCCAGCTCACCACCGGCAGGCAATGAGCAGTTCTTC. Protein product: CASSPPAGNEQFF.

This clone was detected a few times. The CDR3 sequence: CASPSGWAPYEQYV. The DNA of the CDR3 is TGTGCCAGCCCATCGGGGTGGGCCCCCTACGAGCAGTACGTC. The V and J genes are TRBV5-4 and TRBJ2-7, with D possibly TRBD2 on 5 matching bases. The V gene lost 7 bases and the J gene lost 2 bases, with 16 bases spanning the gap. The length of the CDR3 is 14 residues. In germline, CDR1 is SGHNT, CDR2 YYREEE (reference sequence).

This clone was seen just once. The gene calls are TRBV7-2 and TRBJ2-5; the D gene could be TRBD1 or TRBD2 (5 bases each). Trimming cost V 1 base and J 1 base, with 10 bases left between them. Germline V CDR1 and CDR2: SGHTA, FQGNSA. CDR3 length equals 15 residues. CDR3 in amino acids: CASSLGSGAQETQYF. The CDR3, as DNA: TGTGCCAGCAGCTTAGGGTCCGGGGCCCAAGAGACCCAGTACTTC.

This rearrangement joins TRBV6-5 to TRBJ2-5; 7 nucleotides align to TRBD1. J was trimmed by 1 base and V by 5 bases; bases with no gene match: 7. Looked up from germline, CDR1 is MNHEY and CDR2 is SVGAGI. This CDR3 is built from 15 residues. CDR3 nucleotides: TGTGCCAGCAGTATCCCAGGGACAGTCCAAGAGACCCAGTACTTC. Its protein is CASSIPGTVQETQYF.

The gene calls are TRBV6-5 and TRBJ1-3; D is ambiguous. The V end lost 5 bases, the J end lost 11 bases, and 7 bases lay between the germline ends. This CDR3 has 10 residues. Germline V lookup: CDR1 MNHEY, CDR2 SVGAGI. CDR3 nucleotides: TGTGCCAGCAGTCTCGCGGCCATATATTTT. As protein: CASSLAAIYF.

V is TRBV5-4 and J is TRBJ2-2; the D gene could be TRBD1 or TRBD2 (5 bases each). V lost 4 bases, J lost 1 base, and 11 bases lay in between. This CDR3 has 15 residues. Germline loops: CDR1 SGHNT, CDR2 YYREEE (reference sequence). The CDR3 bases are TGTGCCAGCAGCCCCGCGAGGGGGAACACCGGGGAGCTGTTTTTT. Its translation: CASSPARGNTGELFF.

This rearrangement joins TRBV6-2 or TRBV6-3 to TRBJ2-1; D call uncertain. Trimming took 4 bases from V and 10 from J, leaving 8 bases between them. Germline loops: CDR1 MNHEY, CDR2 SVGEGT. The CDR3 contains 11 residues. This CDR3 reads CASSLGWEQFF. As DNA, the CDR3 is TGTGCCAGCAGTTTGGGTTGGGAGCAGTTCTTC.

The rearrangement joins TRBV2 to TRBJ2-7; D gene ambiguous. The CDR3 is 14 amino acids. V lost 11 bases to trimming and J lost 2 bases, with 19 bases between them. Germline values: CDR1 SNHLY, CDR2 FYNNEI. The CDR3 sequence: CASSPRPGPYEQYV. The CDR3 DNA reads TGTGCCTCCTCCCCGAGGCCGGGCCCCTACGAGCAGTACGTC.

The chain combines TRBV18 with TRBJ1-1; maybe TRBD1 (6 bases). Trimming shortened V by 10 bases and J by 5 bases, and 32 bases separated the two germline ends. The germline gives CDR1 KGHSH, CDR2 LQKENI. CDR3 length equals 18 residues. CDR3 protein: CATEGEGVLLTAKTEAFF. DNA for the CDR3: TGTGCCACCGAGGGGGAGGGAGTGCTTCTTACGGCGAAGACTGAAGCTTTCTTT.

This rearrangement joins TRBV10-3 to TRBJ2-7; 13 positions match TRBD2. Unmatched junction bases numbered 9, after V lost 10 bases and J lost 6 bases. The CDR3 totals 14 residues. Germline CDR1 ENHRY, CDR2 SYGVKD. CDR3 coding DNA: TGTGCCAGCGCGACTAGCGGGGGGCCTCTCGAGCAGTACGTC. Its translation: CASATSGGPLEQYV.

This chain connects TRBV6-5 to TRBJ1-3, with D possibly being TRBD1 (5 bases). CDR3 length: 14 amino acids. V lost 5 bases and J 0 bases, leaving 8 bases between the germline ends. Germline V CDR1 and CDR2: MNHEY, SVGAGI. In nucleotides, the CDR3 is TGTGCCAGCAGTAGACAGAGCTCTGGAAACACCATATATTTT. Translated: CASSRQSSGNTIYF.

The chain carries TRBV18 and TRBJ1-4; 8 bases are shared with TRBD1. CDR3 length: 13 residues. With V trimmed by 5 bases and J by 5 bases, 1 base remained unmatched. Germline CDR1 KGHSH, CDR2 LQKENI. CDR3 residues: CASSRTGNEKLFF. The CDR3, as DNA: TGTGCCAGCTCAAGGACAGGGAATGAAAAACTGTTTTTT.

The gene calls are TRBV5-1 and TRBJ2-5; D gene unclear. The CDR3 loop spans 12 amino acids. V was pared by 5 bases and J by 7 bases, with 12 bases between. CDR1 and CDR2 from the germline V gene are SGHRS and YFSETQ. CDR3 protein: CASSYDLGTQYF. CDR3 nucleotide sequence: TGCGCCAGCAGTTACGATTTGGGGACCCAGTACTTC.

The chain has TRBV15 and TRBJ1-5, with a weak D call TRBD1 (5 bases). With 3 bases removed from V and 2 bases from J, the gap between germline ends came to 8 bases. Germline V gene data show CDR1 as LNHNV and CDR2 as YYDKDF (reference sequence). The CDR3 consists of 14 residues. This chain's CDR3 is CATSRIGGNQPQHF. CDR3 in DNA: TGTGCCACCAGCAGGATAGGGGGCAATCAGCCCCAGCATTTT. Together with reference TRBV15 and TRBJ1-5, the CDR3 gives the full variable domain: DAMVIQNPRYQVTQFGKPVTLSCSQTLNHNVMYWYQQKSSQAPKLLFHYYDKDFNNEADTPDNFQSRRPNTSFCFLDIRSPGLGDTAMYLCATSRIGGNQPQHFGDGTRLSIL.

This chain links TRBV3-1 (or the pseudogene TRBV3-2) with TRBJ2-2; no definite D call. Trimming removed 2 bases from V and 3 bases from J, with 7 bases in between. CDR3 size: 14 residues. The germline V gene encodes CDR1 LGHDT and CDR2 YNNKEL (reference sequence). The CDR3 bases are TGTGCCAGCAGCCAACCAATCGACACCGGGGAGCTGTTTTTT. Residues: CASSQPIDTGELFF.

The rearrangement links TRBV7-3 to TRBJ1-2; D might be TRBD1 (5 bases). The CDR3 totals 13 residues. Germline V CDR1 and CDR2: SGHTA, FQGTGA. The ends were cut back, 2 bases at V and 7 bases at J, with 11 bases in the middle. The CDR3 reads CASSLQGGGGYTF. In DNA, the CDR3 is TGTGCCAGCAGCTTACAGGGTGGGGGTGGCTACACCTTC.

V gene TRBV9 combines with J gene TRBJ2-3, with D unclear. The CDR3 contains 14 residues. In germline, CDR1 is SGDLS, CDR2 YYNGEE. The V and J ends lost 4 bases and 6 bases respectively, with 15 bases between them. The CDR3 DNA reads TGTGCCAGCAGCCGTTCGGGCCAACGGGATACGCAGTATTTT. This codes for CASSRSGQRDTQYF.

The chain carries TRBV3-1 (or the pseudogene TRBV3-2) and TRBJ1-2; D perhaps matches TRBD1 (6 bases). V was clipped by 4 bases and J by 2 bases, with 14 bases between them. The CDR3 covers 15 residues. The V gene's germline CDR1 is LGHDT and CDR2 YNNKEL (reference sequence). CDR3 nucleotides: TGTGCCAGCAGCCCTTGGGACACCCGCAACTATGGCTACACCTTC. This codes for CASSPWDTRNYGYTF.

CDR3 sequence (DNA): TGTGCCAGCAGGGCTCCAGGGGGTAGCACTGAAGCTTTCTTT. Encoded protein: CASRAPGGSTEAFF. This rearrangement joins TRBV6-5 to TRBJ1-1; TRBD1 matches 7 bases. The germline gives CDR1 MNHEY, CDR2 SVGAGI. The CDR3 covers 14 residues. The V and J ends lost 6 bases and 4 bases, in that order; junction bases with no gene match: 8.

This clone was observed once. V usage is TRBV2 and J usage is TRBJ1-2, with D unresolved. The germline V gene has CDR1 SNHLY and CDR2 FYNNEI. The length of the CDR3 is 14 residues. V was pared by 5 bases and J by 5 bases, with 15 bases between. For the CDR3, the DNA is TGTGCCAGCAGTAAGTTGGCAGTTCAGTATGGCTACACCTTC. This encodes CASSKLAVQYGYTF.

The count of this clone is one. The chain is built from TRBV4-3 and TRBJ1-2, with D unresolved. CDR3 length equals 14 residues. The V end was cut by 5 bases, the J end by 3 bases, with 13 bases between. CDR1 LGHNA and CDR2 YSLEER come from the germline V gene. The CDR3 is CASSWSSGDYGYTF. The CDR3 DNA is TGCGCCAGCAGCTGGTCGTCAGGAGACTATGGCTACACCTTC.

The chain combines TRBV2 with TRBJ1-1, with 9 nucleotides matching TRBD1. Unmatched junction bases numbered 2, after V lost 6 bases and J lost 0 bases. The germline V gene has CDR1 SNHLY and CDR2 FYNNEI. CDR3 length: 14 amino acids. CDR3 DNA: TGTGCCAGCAGAGACAGGGGGATGAACACTGAAGCTTTCTTT. Residues: CASRDRGMNTEAFF.